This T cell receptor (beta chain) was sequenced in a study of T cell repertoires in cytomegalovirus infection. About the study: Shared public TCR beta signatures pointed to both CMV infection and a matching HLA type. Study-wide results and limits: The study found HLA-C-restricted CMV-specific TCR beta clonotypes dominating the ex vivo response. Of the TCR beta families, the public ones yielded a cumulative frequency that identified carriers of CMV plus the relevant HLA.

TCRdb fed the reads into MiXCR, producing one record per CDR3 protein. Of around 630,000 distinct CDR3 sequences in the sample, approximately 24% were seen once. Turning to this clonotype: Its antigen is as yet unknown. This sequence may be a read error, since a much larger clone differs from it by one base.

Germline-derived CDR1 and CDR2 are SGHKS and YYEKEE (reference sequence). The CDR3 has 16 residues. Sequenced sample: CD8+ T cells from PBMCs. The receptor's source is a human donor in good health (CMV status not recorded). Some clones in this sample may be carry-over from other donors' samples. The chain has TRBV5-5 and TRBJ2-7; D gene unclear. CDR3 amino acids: CANSFSIRAPAYEQYF. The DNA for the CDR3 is TGTGCCAACAGCTTTTCGATCCGGGCCCCGGCGTACGAGCAGTACTTC.